The clone carrying this T cell receptor (beta chain) has ten or more counts. V was pared by 5 bases and J by 1 base, with 3 bases of the junction left unmatched. The CDR3 length is 15 residues. Germline lookup yields CDR1 SGHKS and CDR2 YYEKEE (reference sequence). Seattle researchers signed up patients amid active infection and tracked them longitudinally. This entry is derived from a study of blood T cell repertoires in COVID-19. Study-level information: Samples taken during acute and convalescent COVID-19 were collected in the United States, Italy and Spain. T cells, B-cell-depleted T cells, or PBMCs provided the cDNA or gDNA that served as material.

Original data processing: For nucleated cells, counts were estimated from reference gene primer amplification. Some clones are missing from TCRdb's copy, which holds only in-frame ones; the method was immunoSEQ multiplex PCR. The V and J calls and clone size come from that table; D and trimming were worked out from the DNA. Here the sample spans some 450,000 clones, 80% to 90% being singletons. Sequencing was carried out using peripheral blood. This clonotype was sampled from a man aged 18 to 29 with COVID-19, enrolled during active disease. V usage is TRBV5-5 and J usage is TRBJ1-3, with 10 bases identical to TRBD1. The CDR3: CASRGQGVSGNTIYF. CDR3 nucleotides: TGTGCCAGCAGAGGACAGGGGGTATCTGGAAACACCATATATTTT.